The clone carrying this T cell receptor beta chain was detected many times. What it binds is not known. TCRdb analysed the RT-PCR reads with MiXCR anew, one entry per CDR3 protein. The table shows around 580,000 distinct CDR3 sequences, with 12% occurring only once. CDR1 SGHTA and CDR2 FQGNSA come from the germline V gene. This CDR3 has 15 amino acids. V was pared by 5 bases and J by 10 bases, with 21 bases between. These data originate in a study of response to subunit inactivated influenza vaccine. Study-level findings and limits: Authors suggested each seasonal flu vaccination may recruit only limited numbers of new T cells.

This receptor was identified in a man aged 50 or older who received an inactivated influenza vaccine. The sequences come from PBMCs from blood, collected on the day of vaccination. The gene calls are TRBV7-2 and TRBJ2-1, with D maybe TRBD2 (6 bases). Here the CDR3 DNA reads TGTGCCAGCAGCCCCCCTAATAACCGGGGAGGAGAGCAGTTCTTC. It is translated as CASSPPNNRGGEQFF.